One and the same sample provided the 10 T cell receptor beta chains below, sequenced in a study of shared clonotypes between healthy human individuals. Assay: immunoSEQ multiplex PCR; the TCRdb copy retains only in-frame clones and omits some. This table holds under 2,500,000 clones, approximately 96% found once. The sample comprised naive CD4+ T cells sorted from blood. Stated subset: CD45RA+ positively selected. The receptors here all came from a man between 18 and 29 years old in good health.

Points on this clone: The sample contains more than one DNA sequence encoding this CDR3. The chain employs TRBV5-1 and TRBJ2-5, with 10 bases matching TRBD2. The CDR3 totals 17 residues. Germline trimming cut 0 bases from V and 4 bases from J; bases unmatched to any gene: 9. CDR1 and CDR2 from the germline V gene are SGHRS and YFSETQ. CDR3 DNA: TGCGCCAGCAGCTTGGCCCCGAGCGGGGGGGCCAGAGAGACCCAGTACTTC. It translates to CASSLAPSGGARETQYF.

This rearrangement joins TRBV30 to TRBJ2-7, with 11 nucleotides matching TRBD1. The V gene's germline CDR1 is GTSNPN and CDR2 SVGIG (reference sequence). This CDR3 contains 18 residues. With V trimmed by 1 base and J by 3 bases, 14 bases remained unmatched. The CDR3 sequence: CAWSGPPGTGGSGYEQYF. DNA of the CDR3: TGTGCCTGGAGTGGACCCCCCGGGACAGGGGGAAGTGGCTACGAGCAGTACTTC.

The chain links TRBV4-3 to TRBJ2-3; 15 bases align to TRBD2. CDR1 LGHNA and CDR2 YSLEER come from the germline V gene. The V segment lost 3 bases and the J segment 4 bases; nucleotides outside the gene matches: 2. The CDR3 runs 16 residues. The DNA of the CDR3 is TGCGCCAGCAGCCATAGGACTAGCGGGAGGGCAGATACGCAGTATTTT. Translated: CASSHRTSGRADTQYF.

The chain has TRBV21-1 and TRBJ2-5. TRBV21-1 represents a pseudogene. CDR3 size: 10 residues. This CDR3 reads CASRDETQYF. In DNA form, the CDR3 reads TGTGCCAGCAGGGATGAGACCCAGTACTTC.

The CDR3 coding sequence is TGTGCCAGCAGCCCCCGGGACCGTGGAAACACCATATATTTT. Protein: CASSPRDRGNTIYF. This chain connects TRBV28 to TRBJ1-3; weak D call: TRBD1 (5 bases). This CDR3 has 14 residues. Germline V gene sequence: CDR1 MDHEN, CDR2 SYDVKM. The V end was cut by 6 bases, the J end by 3 bases, with 12 bases between.

The chain employs TRBV13 and TRBJ1-2; D unclear. V was cut by 5 bases and J by 5 bases, with 15 bases left in between. Germline V lookup: CDR1 PRHDT, CDR2 FYEKMQ (reference sequence). The CDR3 is 14 residues long. CDR3 nucleotides: TGTGCCAGCAGCCTACGGGCTAGAGGGTATGGCTACACCTTC. Its translation: CASSLRARGYGYTF.

The chain uses TRBV11-2 and TRBJ2-2; no firm D call. Germline assignment: CDR1 SGHAT and CDR2 FQNNGV. Trimming stripped 6 bases from V and 0 bases from J, with 14 bases between. The CDR3 sequence is 16 residues long. The chain's CDR3 is CASSERYYSNTGELFF. The CDR3 region has the DNA TGTGCCAGCAGTGAACGGTACTACTCGAACACCGGGGAGCTGTTTTTT.

Written as DNA, the CDR3 is TGTGCCAGTAGTACCAAAGGGGGAGAGACCCAGTACTTC. This codes for CASSTKGGETQYF. J is TRBJ2-5 and V is TRBV19, with D tentatively TRBD1 (6 bases). The germline V gene has CDR1 LNHDA and CDR2 SQIVND (reference sequence). This CDR3 comprises 13 residues. Trimming removed 4 bases at V and 4 bases at J, with 10 bases between.

In regard to this clone: In the same sample, other DNA sequences code for this CDR3. CDR3 in amino acids: CASSPGTNQPQHF. CDR3 DNA: TGTGCCAGCTCCCCCGGGACAAATCAGCCCCAGCATTTT. This chain uses TRBV18 with TRBJ1-5; a possible D gene is TRBD1 (6 bases). The V end was cut by 6 bases, the J end by 4 bases, with 10 bases between. The CDR3 loop spans 13 amino acids. Germline V CDR1 and CDR2: KGHSH, LQKENI.

On this clone itself: Other DNA sequences in the same sample also yield this CDR3. The V call is TRBV5-1, the J call TRBJ2-2, with 9 bases identical to TRBD2. This CDR3 contains 16 residues. With V trimmed by 0 bases and J by 2 bases, 2 bases remained unmatched. CDR1 is SGHRS, CDR2 YFSETQ, per germline. The CDR3 is CASSLGLADNTGELFF. CDR3 nucleotides: TGCGCCAGCAGCTTGGGACTAGCGGATAACACCGGGGAGCTGTTTTTT.